This T cell receptor beta chain was identified during a study of blood T cell repertoires in COVID-19. Assay used: immunoSEQ multiplex PCR; TCRdb lists only in-frame clones, some missing. Found here are approximately 170,000 clones, roughly 93% of them singletons; the top ten hold almost 5%. This clone was detected once. The CDR3 spans 13 residues. Trimming shortened V by 0 bases and J by 2 bases, and 8 bases separated the two germline ends. CDR1 GTSNPN and CDR2 SVGIG come from the germline V gene (reference sequence). This chain connects TRBV30 to TRBJ2-7, with D perhaps matching TRBD2 (6 bases). Sequencing was performed on peripheral blood. This clonotype was sampled from a man younger than 30 with COVID-19, enrolled during active disease. CDR3 protein: CAWSVLAAYEQYF. The CDR3, as DNA: TGTGCCTGGAGTGTACTAGCAGCCTACGAGCAGTACTTC.